The text below deals with one T cell receptor (beta chain). The investigators introduced synthetic TCR analog templates into each PCR as spikes. Sequencing was performed with immunoSEQ multiplex PCR; in TCRdb, only in-frame clones are kept and a portion is missing. The data contain roughly 77,000 clones, roughly 84% of them singletons. The sample originates from a study of PD-L1 blockade in urothelial cancer. For the study at large: Counts from blood samples showed a median of 141,255 T cells.

Time point denoted: pretreatment peripheral blood. Disease in patients was locally advanced or metastatic urothelial carcinoma. The CDR3 is 13 residues long. The V end was cut by 4 bases, the J end by 8 bases, with 12 bases between. CDR1 is SGHKS and CDR2 is YYEKEE in the germline V gene (reference sequence). This chain joins TRBV5-5 and TRBJ1-4; D is possibly TRBD1 (6 bases). The sequenced sample was PBMCs, obtained around atezolizumab (anti-PD-L1) treatment. This clonotype was sampled from a woman aged 70-85 years with urothelial cancer. CDR3 sequence (DNA): TGTGCCAGCAGCGACAGGAATGTGGAAAAACTGTTTTTT. Residues: CASSDRNVEKLFF.